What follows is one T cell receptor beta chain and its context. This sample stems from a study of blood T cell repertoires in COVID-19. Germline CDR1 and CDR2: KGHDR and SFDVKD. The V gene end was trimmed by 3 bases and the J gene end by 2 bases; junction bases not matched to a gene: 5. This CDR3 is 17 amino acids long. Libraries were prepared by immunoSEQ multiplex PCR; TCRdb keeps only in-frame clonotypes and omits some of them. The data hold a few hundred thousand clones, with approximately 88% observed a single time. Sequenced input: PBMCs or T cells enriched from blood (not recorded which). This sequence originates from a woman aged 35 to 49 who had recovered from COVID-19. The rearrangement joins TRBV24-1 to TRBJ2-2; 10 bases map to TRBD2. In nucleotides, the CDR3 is TGTGCCACCAGTGATACCTCTAGCGGGAGAAACACCGGGGAGCTGTTTTTT. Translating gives CATSDTSSGRNTGELFF.